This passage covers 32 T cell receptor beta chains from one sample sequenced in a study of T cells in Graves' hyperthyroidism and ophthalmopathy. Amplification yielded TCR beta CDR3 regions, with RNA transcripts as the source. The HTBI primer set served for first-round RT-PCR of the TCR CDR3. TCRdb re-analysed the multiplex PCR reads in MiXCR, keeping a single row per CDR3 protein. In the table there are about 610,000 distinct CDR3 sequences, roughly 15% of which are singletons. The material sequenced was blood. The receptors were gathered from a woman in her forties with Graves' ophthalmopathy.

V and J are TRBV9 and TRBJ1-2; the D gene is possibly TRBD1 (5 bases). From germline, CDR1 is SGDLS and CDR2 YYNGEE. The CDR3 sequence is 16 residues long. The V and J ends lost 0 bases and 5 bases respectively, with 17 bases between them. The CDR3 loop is CASSVGIWGGDYGYTF. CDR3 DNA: TGTGCCAGCAGCGTAGGAATTTGGGGCGGAGATTATGGCTACACCTTC.

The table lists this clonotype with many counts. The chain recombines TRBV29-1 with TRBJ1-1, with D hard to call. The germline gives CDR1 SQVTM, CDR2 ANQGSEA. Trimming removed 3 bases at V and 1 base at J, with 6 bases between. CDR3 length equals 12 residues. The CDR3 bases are TGCAGCGTTGACAGGCAGAACACTGAAGCTTTCTTT. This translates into CSVDRQNTEAFF.

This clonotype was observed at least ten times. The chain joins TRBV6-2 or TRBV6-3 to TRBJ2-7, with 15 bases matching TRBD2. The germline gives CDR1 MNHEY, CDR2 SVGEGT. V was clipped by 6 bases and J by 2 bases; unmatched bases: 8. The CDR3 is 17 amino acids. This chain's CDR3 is CASRPGLAGGIPYEQYF. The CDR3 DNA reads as TGTGCCAGCAGACCGGGACTAGCGGGAGGTATCCCCTACGAGCAGTACTTC.

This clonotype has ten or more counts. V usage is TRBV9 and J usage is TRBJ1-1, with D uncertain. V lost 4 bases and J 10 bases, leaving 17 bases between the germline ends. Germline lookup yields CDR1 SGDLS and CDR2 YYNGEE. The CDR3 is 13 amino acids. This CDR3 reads CASSSLDPRGAFF. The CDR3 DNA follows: TGTGCCAGCAGCTCCCTAGACCCACGCGGAGCTTTCTTT.

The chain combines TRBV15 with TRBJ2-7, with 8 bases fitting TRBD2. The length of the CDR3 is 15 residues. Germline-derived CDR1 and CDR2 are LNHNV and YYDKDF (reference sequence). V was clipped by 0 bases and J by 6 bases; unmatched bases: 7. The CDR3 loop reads CATSRDGGLVREQYF. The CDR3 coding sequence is TGTGCCACCAGCAGAGATGGGGGACTAGTTCGCGAGCAGTACTTC.

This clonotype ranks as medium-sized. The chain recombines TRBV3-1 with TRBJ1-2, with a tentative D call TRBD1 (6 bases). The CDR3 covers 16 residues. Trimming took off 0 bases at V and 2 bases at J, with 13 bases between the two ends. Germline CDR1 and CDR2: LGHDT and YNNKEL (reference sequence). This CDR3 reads CASSQEDGGRNYGYTF. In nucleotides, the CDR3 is TGTGCCAGCAGCCAAGAGGACGGGGGCCGGAACTATGGCTACACCTTC.

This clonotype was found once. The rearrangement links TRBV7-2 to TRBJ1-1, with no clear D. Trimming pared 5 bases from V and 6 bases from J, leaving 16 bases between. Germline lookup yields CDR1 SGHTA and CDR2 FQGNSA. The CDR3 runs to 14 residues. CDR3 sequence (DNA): TGTGCCAGCAGCCGAAGATTTCAGGCGCCTGAAGCTTTCTTT. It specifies CASSRRFQAPEAFF.

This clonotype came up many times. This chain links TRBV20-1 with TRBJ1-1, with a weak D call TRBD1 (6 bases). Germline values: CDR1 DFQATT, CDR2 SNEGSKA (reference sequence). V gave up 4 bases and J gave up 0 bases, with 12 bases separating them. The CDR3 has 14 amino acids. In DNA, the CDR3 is TGCAGTGCTACCAGGACAGCGATGAACACTGAAGCTTTCTTT. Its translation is CSATRTAMNTEAFF.

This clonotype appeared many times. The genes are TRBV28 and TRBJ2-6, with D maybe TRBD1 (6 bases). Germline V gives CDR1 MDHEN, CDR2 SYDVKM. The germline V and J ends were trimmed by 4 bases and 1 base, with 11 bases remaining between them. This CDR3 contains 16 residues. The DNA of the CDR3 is TGTGCCAGCAGTTACAGGGAGTTTTCTGGGGCCAACGTCCTGACTTTC. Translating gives CASSYREFSGANVLTF.

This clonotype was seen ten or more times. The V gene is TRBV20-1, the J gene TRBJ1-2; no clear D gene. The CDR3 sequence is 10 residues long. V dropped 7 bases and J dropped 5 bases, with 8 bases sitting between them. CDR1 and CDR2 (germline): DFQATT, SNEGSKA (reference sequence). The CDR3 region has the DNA TGCAGTGTCCCGTCATATGGCTACACCTTC. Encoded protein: CSVPSYGYTF.

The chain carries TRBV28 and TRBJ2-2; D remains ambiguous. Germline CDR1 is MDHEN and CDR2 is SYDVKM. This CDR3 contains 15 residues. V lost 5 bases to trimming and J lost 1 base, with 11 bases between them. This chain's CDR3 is CASSRPVGNTGELFF. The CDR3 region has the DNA TGTGCCAGCAGTCGCCCTGTTGGGAACACCGGGGAGCTGTTTTTT.

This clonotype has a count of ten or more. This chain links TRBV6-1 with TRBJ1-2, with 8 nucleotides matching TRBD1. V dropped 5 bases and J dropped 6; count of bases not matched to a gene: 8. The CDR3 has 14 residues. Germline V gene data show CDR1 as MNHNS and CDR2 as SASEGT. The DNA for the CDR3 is TGTGCCAGCAGTACCATTCAGGGGGCTGATGGCTACACCTTC. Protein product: CASSTIQGADGYTF.

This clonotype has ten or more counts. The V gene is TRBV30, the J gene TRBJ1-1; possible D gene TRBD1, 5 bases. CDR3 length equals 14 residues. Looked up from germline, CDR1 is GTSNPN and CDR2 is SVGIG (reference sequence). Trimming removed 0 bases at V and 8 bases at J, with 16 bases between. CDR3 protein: CAWSVRGGGEEAFF. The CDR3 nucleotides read TGTGCCTGGAGTGTACGGGGGGGAGGGGAGGAAGCTTTCTTT.

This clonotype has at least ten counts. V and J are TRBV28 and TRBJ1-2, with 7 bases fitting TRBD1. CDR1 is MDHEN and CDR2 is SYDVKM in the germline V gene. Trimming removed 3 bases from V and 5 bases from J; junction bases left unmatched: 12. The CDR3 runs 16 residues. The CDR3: CASSLKGARGRYGYTF. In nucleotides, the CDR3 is TGTGCCAGCAGTTTGAAGGGGGCGCGGGGTAGATATGGCTACACCTTC.

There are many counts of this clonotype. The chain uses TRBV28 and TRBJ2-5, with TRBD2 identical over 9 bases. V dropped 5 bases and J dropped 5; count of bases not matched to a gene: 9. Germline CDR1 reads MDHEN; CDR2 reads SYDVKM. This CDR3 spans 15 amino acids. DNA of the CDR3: TGTGCCAGCAGTGGAGGCGGGAGGGCTCGGGAGACCCAGTACTTC. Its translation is CASSGGGRARETQYF. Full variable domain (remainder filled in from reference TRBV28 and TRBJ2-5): DVKVTQSSRYLVKRTGEKVFLECVQDMDHENMFWYRQDPGLGLRLIYFSYDVKMKEKGDIPEGYSVSREKKERFSLILESASTNQTSMYLCASSGGGRARETQYFGPGTRLLVL.

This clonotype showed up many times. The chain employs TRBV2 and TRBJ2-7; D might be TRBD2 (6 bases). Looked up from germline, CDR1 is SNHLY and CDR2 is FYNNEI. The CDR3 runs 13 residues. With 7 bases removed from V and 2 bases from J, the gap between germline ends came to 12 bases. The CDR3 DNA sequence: TGTGCCAGCATCAGGAGGGATCCCTACGAGCAGTACTTC. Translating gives CASIRRDPYEQYF.

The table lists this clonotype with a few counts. The CDR3 here is CAWSVRDQASTDTQYF. The CDR3 DNA follows: TGTGCCTGGAGTGTAAGGGACCAGGCTAGCACAGATACGCAGTATTTT. This sequence joins TRBV30 and TRBJ2-3, with D perhaps matching TRBD1 or TRBD2 (5 bases each). The germline gives CDR1 GTSNPN, CDR2 SVGIG (reference sequence). This CDR3 has 16 amino acids. V was clipped by 0 bases and J by 0 bases, with 13 bases between them.

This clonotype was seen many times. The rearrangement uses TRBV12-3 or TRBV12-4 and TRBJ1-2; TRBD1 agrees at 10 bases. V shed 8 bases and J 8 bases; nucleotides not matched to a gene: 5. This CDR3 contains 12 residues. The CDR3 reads CASRGDRGGYTF. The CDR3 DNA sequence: TGTGCCAGCCGCGGGGACAGGGGAGGCTACACCTTC.

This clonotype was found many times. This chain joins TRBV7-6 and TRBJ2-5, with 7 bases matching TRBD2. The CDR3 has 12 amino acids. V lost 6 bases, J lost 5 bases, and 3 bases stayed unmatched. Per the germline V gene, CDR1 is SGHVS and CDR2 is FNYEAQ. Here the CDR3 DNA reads TGTGCCAGCAGTGACGGGAGGGAGACCCAGTACTTC. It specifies CASSDGRETQYF. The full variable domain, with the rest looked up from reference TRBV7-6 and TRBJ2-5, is GAGVSQSPRYKVTKRGQDVALRCDPISGHVSLYWYRQALGQGPEFLTYFNYEAQQDKSGLPNDRFSAERPEGSISTLTIQRTEQRDSAMYRCASSDGRETQYFGPGTRLLVL.

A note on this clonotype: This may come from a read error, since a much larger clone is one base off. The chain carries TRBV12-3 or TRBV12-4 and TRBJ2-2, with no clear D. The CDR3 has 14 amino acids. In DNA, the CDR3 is TGTGCCAGCACCGACACGCTAAACACCGAGGAGCTGTTTTTT. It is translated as CASTDTLNTEELFF.

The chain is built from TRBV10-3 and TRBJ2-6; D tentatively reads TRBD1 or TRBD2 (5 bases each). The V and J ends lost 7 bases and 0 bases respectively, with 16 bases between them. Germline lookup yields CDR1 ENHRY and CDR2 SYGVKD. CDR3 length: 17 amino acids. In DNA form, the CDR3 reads TGTGCCATCAAGTCCAGGGACCTTTACTCTGGGGCCAACGTCCTGACTTTC. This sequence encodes CAIKSRDLYSGANVLTF.

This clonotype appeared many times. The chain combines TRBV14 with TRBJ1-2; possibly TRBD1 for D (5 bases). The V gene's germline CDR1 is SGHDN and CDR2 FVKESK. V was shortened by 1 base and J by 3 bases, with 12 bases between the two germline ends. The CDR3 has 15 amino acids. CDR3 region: CASSQGLGTYYGYTF. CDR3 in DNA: TGTGCCAGCAGCCAAGGATTAGGGACTTACTATGGCTACACCTTC.

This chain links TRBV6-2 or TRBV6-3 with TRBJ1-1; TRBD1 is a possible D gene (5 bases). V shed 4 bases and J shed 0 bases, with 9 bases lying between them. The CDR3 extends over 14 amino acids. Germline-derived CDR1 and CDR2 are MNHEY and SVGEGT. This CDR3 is CASSSGVLNTEAFF. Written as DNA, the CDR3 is TGTGCCAGCAGTTCGGGGGTGCTGAACACTGAAGCTTTCTTT.

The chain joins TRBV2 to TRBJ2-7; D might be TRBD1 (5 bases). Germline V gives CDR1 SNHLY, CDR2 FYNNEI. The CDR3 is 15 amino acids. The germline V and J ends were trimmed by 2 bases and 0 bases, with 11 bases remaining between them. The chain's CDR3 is CASSERGRDSYEQYF. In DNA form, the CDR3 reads TGTGCCAGCAGTGAAAGGGGCAGGGACTCCTACGAGCAGTACTTC.

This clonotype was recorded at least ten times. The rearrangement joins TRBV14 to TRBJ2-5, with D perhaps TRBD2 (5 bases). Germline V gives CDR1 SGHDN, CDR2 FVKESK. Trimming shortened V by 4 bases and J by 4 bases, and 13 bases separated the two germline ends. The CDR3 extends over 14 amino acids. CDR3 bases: TGTGCCAGCAGCCCGGGATCCTTCCCAGAGACCCAGTACTTC. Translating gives CASSPGSFPETQYF.

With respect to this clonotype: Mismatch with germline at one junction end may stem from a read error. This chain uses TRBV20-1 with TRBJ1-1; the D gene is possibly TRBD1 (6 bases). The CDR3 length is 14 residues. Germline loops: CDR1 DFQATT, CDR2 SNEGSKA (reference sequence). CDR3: CSAAPGGGGTEASF. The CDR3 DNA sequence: TGCAGTGCCGCCCCTGGGGGCGGGGGGACTGAAGCTTCCTTT.

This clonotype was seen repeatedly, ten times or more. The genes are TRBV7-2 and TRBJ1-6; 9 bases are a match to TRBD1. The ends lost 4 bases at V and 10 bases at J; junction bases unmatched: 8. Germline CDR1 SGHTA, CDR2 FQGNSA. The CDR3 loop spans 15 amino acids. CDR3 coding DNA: TGTGCCAGCAGCTCGAACACAGGGGGCCGATCACCCCTCCACTTT. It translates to CASSSNTGGRSPLHF.

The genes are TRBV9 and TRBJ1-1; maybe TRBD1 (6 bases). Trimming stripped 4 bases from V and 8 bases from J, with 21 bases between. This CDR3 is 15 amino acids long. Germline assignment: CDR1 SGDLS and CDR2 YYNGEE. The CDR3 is CASSTSSLQGAEAFF. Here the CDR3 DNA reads TGTGCCAGCAGCACTAGTAGTCTACAGGGCGCGGAAGCTTTCTTT.

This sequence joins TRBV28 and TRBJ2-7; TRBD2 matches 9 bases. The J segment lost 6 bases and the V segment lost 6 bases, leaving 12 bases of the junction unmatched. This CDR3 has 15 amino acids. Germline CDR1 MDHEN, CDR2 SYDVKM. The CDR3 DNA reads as TGTGCCAGCAGCGATATAGCGGGAGTTGAGGGCGAGCAGTACTTC. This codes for CASSDIAGVEGEQYF.

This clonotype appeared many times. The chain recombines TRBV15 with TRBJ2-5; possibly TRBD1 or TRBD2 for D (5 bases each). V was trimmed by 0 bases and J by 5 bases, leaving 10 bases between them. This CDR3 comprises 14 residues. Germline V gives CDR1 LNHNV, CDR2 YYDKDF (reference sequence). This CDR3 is CATSRDLGDETQYF. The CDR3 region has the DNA TGTGCCACCAGCAGAGATCTGGGGGATGAGACCCAGTACTTC.

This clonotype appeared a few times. CDR3 coding DNA: TGTGCCATTAGCCAGGGGGCCGCGAACACCGGGGAGCTGTTTTTT. This gives the protein CAISQGAANTGELFF. The chain combines TRBV10-3 with TRBJ2-2; 8 bases are shared with TRBD1. The CDR3 runs to 15 residues. Trimming cost V 9 bases and J 0 bases; bases outside gene matches: 6. Per germline, CDR1 ENHRY and CDR2 SYGVKD.

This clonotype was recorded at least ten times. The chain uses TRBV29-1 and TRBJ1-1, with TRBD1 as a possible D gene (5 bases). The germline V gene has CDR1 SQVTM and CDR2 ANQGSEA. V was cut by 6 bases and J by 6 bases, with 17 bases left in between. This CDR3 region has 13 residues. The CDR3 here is CSVKGQGKPEAFF. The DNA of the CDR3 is TGCAGCGTAAAGGGGCAGGGCAAGCCTGAAGCTTTCTTT.